The 3 T cell receptor beta chains listed next were all sequenced from one sample in a study of tumor and adjacent non-tumor tissue in lung cancer. A modified ARM-PCR protocol with three rounds of nested PCR amplified TCRbeta. TCRdb recomputed calls from the multiplex PCR reads with MiXCR, one row per CDR3 protein. This table holds 110,000 or so distinct CDR3 sequences, roughly three fifths found once. RNA was extracted from bulk tissue without any cell sorting. More than 3 cm separated this lung sample from the edge of the tumor. The source material was distant non-tumor lung tissue. The receptor set was obtained from a man aged 55-75 years with non-small cell lung cancer.

As for this clonotype: Its ends do not fully match the called genes, so a read error is possible. This chain links TRBV4-1 with TRBJ1-5; D is possibly TRBD1 (5 bases). This CDR3 is built from 15 residues. The germline V gene encodes CDR1 MGHRA and CDR2 YSYEKL. The CDR3 loop is CASSHDQGSNHPQHF. The DNA for the CDR3 is TGCGCCAGCAGCCATGACCAGGGTAGTAATCACCCCCAGCATTTT.

Notes on this clonotype: A single base separates this from a much larger clone, so it may be a read error. The chain carries TRBV20-1 and TRBJ2-3, with TRBD2 as a possible D gene (6 bases). The germline gives CDR1 DFQATT, CDR2 SNEGSKA (reference sequence). V was pared by 3 bases and J by 0 bases, with 13 bases between. The CDR3 is made up of 15 amino acids. Here the CDR3 DNA reads TGCAGTGCTAGCGGGGAGGTGGGGAGCACAGATACGCAGTATTTT. This codes for CSASGEVGSTDTQYF.

The V and J genes are TRBV4-1 and TRBJ2-1, with a weak D call TRBD2 (6 bases). Trimming took off 1 base at V and 5 bases at J, with 15 bases between the two ends. Germline CDR1 and CDR2: MGHRA and YSYEKL. This CDR3 is built from 16 residues. The CDR3 loop reads CASSQVGGRTDNEQFF. The CDR3 DNA reads TGCGCCAGCAGCCAAGTTGGAGGGCGAACTGACAATGAGCAGTTCTTC.